This T cell receptor beta chain was obtained from a study of tumor and adjacent non-tumor tissue in lung cancer. Study as a whole: Stage I to III disease affected 10 men and a handful of women aged about 30 to 76. About 4.17 million productive TCRbeta reads were obtained per sample on average.

Whole-study findings and limits: Top 100 clones took a larger repertoire share in normal lung.

The CDR3 covers 14 residues. Germline-derived CDR1 and CDR2 are MGHRA and YSYEKL. No cell sorting was done before RNA was extracted from the tissue. Donors were chemotherapy-naive, newly diagnosed lung cancer surgical patients in China, August–late 2014. Of note for this clonotype: The target antigen is unknown. Germline and junction disagree at one end, which may indicate a read error.

The library came from three nested PCR rounds adapted from ARM-PCR protocols. Each CDR3 protein is one row after TCRdb ran MiXCR on the multiplex PCR reads. In the table there are around 99,000 distinct CDR3 sequences, 75% of which are singletons. The clonotype was recovered from an older woman with non-small cell lung cancer. V gene TRBV4-1 combines with J gene TRBJ1-1, with D possibly TRBD1 on 6 matching bases. Sequencing input: lung tumor tissue. The CDR3 DNA reads TGCGCCAGCAGCCATGGGGACATGAACATTGAAGCTTTCTTT. This encodes CASSHGDMNIEAFF.